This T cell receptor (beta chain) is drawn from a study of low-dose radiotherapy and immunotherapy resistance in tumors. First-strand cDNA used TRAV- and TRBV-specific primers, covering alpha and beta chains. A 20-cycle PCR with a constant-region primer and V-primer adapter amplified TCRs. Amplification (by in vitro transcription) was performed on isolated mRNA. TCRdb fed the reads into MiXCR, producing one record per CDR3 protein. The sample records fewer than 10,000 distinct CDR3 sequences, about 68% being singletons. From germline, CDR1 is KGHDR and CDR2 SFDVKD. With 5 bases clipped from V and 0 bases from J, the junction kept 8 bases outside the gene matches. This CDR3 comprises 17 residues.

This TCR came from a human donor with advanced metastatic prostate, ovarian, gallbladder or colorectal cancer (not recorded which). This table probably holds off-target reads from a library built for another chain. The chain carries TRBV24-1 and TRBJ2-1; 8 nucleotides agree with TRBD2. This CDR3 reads CATSGGIAGSSYNEQFF. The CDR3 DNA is TGTGCCACCAGTGGGGGCATAGCGGGGAGCTCCTACAATGAGCAGTTCTTC.